These 10 T cell receptor beta chains came from one sample sequenced in a study of blood T cells in healthy people across ages. A second PCR of about 7 to 11 cycles used a sample-barcoded 5' primer and a J-beta primer mix. TCRdb independently ran MiXCR on the 5' RACE reads; one entry per CDR3 protein. The data hold 600,000 to 650,000 distinct CDR3 sequences, with roughly 53% observed a single time. Sequencing was carried out using blood. The receptors here all came from a man in his sixties in good health.

The chain recombines TRBV13 with TRBJ2-1; 8 nucleotides match TRBD1. The germline gives CDR1 PRHDT, CDR2 FYEKMQ (reference sequence). V shed 1 base, J shed 10 bases, and the junction held 12 bases outside the gene matches. The CDR3 contains 16 residues. The CDR3 DNA sequence: TGTGCCAGCAGCTTAGAATCGACAGGGGTTGGCTACGAGCAGTTCTTC. Translating gives CASSLESTGVGYEQFF.

This clonotype was detected a few times. V usage is TRBV6-2 or TRBV6-3 and J usage is TRBJ2-5; D may be TRBD2 (5 bases). The V end lost 2 bases, the J end lost 5 bases, and 12 bases lay between the germline ends. The CDR3 is 14 residues long. Germline-derived CDR1 and CDR2 are MNHEY and SVGEGT. CDR3 nucleotides: TGTGCCAGCAGTTACGTGCTAGCCGAGGAGACCCAGTACTTC. It encodes CASSYVLAEETQYF.

J is TRBJ2-1 and V is TRBV5-1, with 7 nucleotides matching TRBD2. Germline V gene sequence: CDR1 SGHRS, CDR2 YFSETQ. The CDR3 spans 19 residues. Losses at the gene ends were 0 bases for V and 4 bases for J; bases not matched to a gene: 16. Here the CDR3 DNA reads TGCGCCAGCAGCTTGGCCTTTTTACCGGGAGCGGGACCTTACAATGAGCAGTTCTTC. Its protein is CASSLAFLPGAGPYNEQFF. Based on the CDR3 plus reference TRBV5-1 and TRBJ2-1, the full variable domain is KAGVTQTPRYLIKTRGQQVTLSCSPISGHRSVSWYQQTPGQGLQFLFEYFSETQRNKGNFPGRFSGRQFSNSRSEMNVSTLELGDSALYLCASSLAFLPGAGPYNEQFFGPGTRLTVL.

The chain carries TRBV7-2 and TRBJ2-7; TRBD2 agrees at 9 bases. V lost 4 bases to trimming and J lost 4 bases; unmatched junction nucleotides: 8. The CDR3 runs to 15 residues. Germline V lookup: CDR1 SGHTA, CDR2 FQGNSA. The DNA of the CDR3 is TGTGCCAGCAGCTACGAGACTAGCGGAACTTACGAGCAGTACTTC. This codes for CASSYETSGTYEQYF.

The chain couples TRBV11-2 to TRBJ1-6, with 8 bases identical to TRBD1. CDR1 and CDR2 from the germline V gene are SGHAT and FQNNGV. The junction had 10 bases not matched to a gene; V was cut back by 7 bases and J by 8 bases. The CDR3 has 15 amino acids. CDR3 bases: TGTGCCAGCAACAACCGGGACAGGAGATATTCACCCCTCCACTTT. Amino acids: CASNNRDRRYSPLHF.

The V gene is TRBV6-2 or TRBV6-3, the J gene TRBJ2-7; 10 nucleotides align to TRBD1. Germline V gene sequence: CDR1 MNHEY, CDR2 SVGEGT. This CDR3 has 13 residues. Germline trimming cut 5 bases from V and 10 bases from J; bases unmatched to any gene: 8. The CDR3 coding sequence is TGTGCCAGCAGTCGCCGGGACAGGGGAGACCAGTACTTC. Translated: CASSRRDRGDQYF.

This clonotype was seen ten or more times. The rearrangement joins TRBV7-8 to TRBJ2-5; weak D call: TRBD2 (7 bases). CDR1 SGHVS and CDR2 FQNEAQ come from the germline V gene. The CDR3 is made up of 15 amino acids. The V end was cut by 5 bases, the J end by 0 bases, with 13 bases between. The DNA for the CDR3 is TGTGCCAGCAGCGGCGAGGGGGGGTACCAAGAGACCCAGTACTTC. Translation gives CASSGEGGYQETQYF.

V is TRBV27 and J is TRBJ1-2, with D possibly being TRBD1 (5 bases). Trimming took off 5 bases at V and 7 bases at J, with 14 bases between the two ends. This CDR3 contains 13 residues. Germline V gene sequence: CDR1 MNHEY, CDR2 SMNVEV (reference sequence). CDR3 nucleotide sequence: TGTGCCAGCAGTCCGACCATGCAGGGTGGCTACACCTTC. It yields the protein CASSPTMQGGYTF.

J is TRBJ2-4 and V is TRBV5-6, with TRBD1 matching over 8 bases. From germline, CDR1 is SGHDT and CDR2 YYEEEE. The trim removed 4 bases at V and 0 bases at J, leaving 18 bases unmatched. The CDR3 runs to 20 residues. CDR3 DNA sequence: TGTGCCAGCAGCCTATTCCGACAGGGGAGCCTACTCGTAGCCAAAAACATTCAGTACTTC. This codes for CASSLFRQGSLLVAKNIQYF.

There are a few counts of this clonotype. The V gene is TRBV20-1, the J gene TRBJ1-5, with 9 bases fitting TRBD1. The V gene end was trimmed by 4 bases and the J gene end by 1 base; junction bases not matched to a gene: 5. CDR1 DFQATT and CDR2 SNEGSKA come from the germline V gene (reference sequence). The CDR3 is 15 amino acids. DNA for the CDR3: TGCAGTGCTACCCGGACAGGGGTGAGCAATCAGCCCCAGCATTTT. Protein product: CSATRTGVSNQPQHF.